Listed below are T cell receptor beta chains from one sample, sequenced in a study of sequential checkpoint blockade in melanoma. Some clones are missing from TCRdb's copy, which holds only in-frame ones; the method was immunoSEQ multiplex PCR. Among 25,000 to 35,000 clones listed, less than 90% were seen once. Specimen: CD8+ T cells sorted from blood (inferred from file names), collected from a patient given nivolumab and ipilimumab in sequence. The receptors here all came from a human donor with melanoma. Each CDR3 is given without its conserved first and last residue.

>TRBV5-4|TRBJ2-3
ASRLRDSLNTDTQY
>TRBV27|TRBJ2-7
ASSLTGNEQY
>TRBV11-2|TRBJ2-1
ASSHPYDRVDEQF
>TRBV15|TRBJ2-5
ATSRSGTGYQETQY
>TRBV27|TRBJ2-4
ASSLPRTSGRWLMAKNIQY
>TRBV27|TRBJ2-7
ASSLSGRENYEQY
>TRBV12-2|TRBJ1-2
ASRSVGRGAFSYGYT
>TRBV5-8|TRBJ2-7
ASRNPRVEVRYEQY
>TRBV10-3|TRBJ1-5
AISDFTGVGQPQH
>TRBV27|TRBJ2-7
ASGLAGSYEQY
>TRBV15|TRBJ2-3
ATSRDPRLAGVDTQY
>TRBV19|TRBJ1-2
ASSIGKEDRGLYYGYT
>TRBV4-1|TRBJ2-1
ASSQEAPHGSYNEQF
>TRBV27|TRBJ2-2
ASTSDRGIYTGELF
>TRBV11-2|TRBJ2-7
ASSLTLAGGVEQY
>TRBV7-8|TRBJ2-5
ASSSGLAGGMYQETQY
>TRBV15|TRBJ2-5
ATSVTGYQETQY
>TRBV11-2|TRBJ2-5
ASSLLAGAGETQY
>TRBV9|TRBJ2-7
ASSVESRGRYEQY
>TRBV27|TRBJ2-7
ASSTSSTSGTYEQY
>TRBV10-3|TRBJ2-7
AISEEVGYEQY
>TRBV30|TRBJ1-1
AWTRGGEAF
>TRBV27|TRBJ2-7
ASSFVGGPSYEQY
>TRBV7-8|TRBJ2-3
ASSPRQGWADTQY
>TRBV4-1|TRBJ2-7
ASSATSRTAYEQY
>TRBV7-6|TRBJ2-7
ASSPGLAGVYEQY
>TRBV15|TRBJ1-1
ATSRPPGQGNTEAF
>TRBV6-1|TRBJ2-7
ASREDRIDYEQY
>TRBV6-5|TRBJ2-1
ASSPLTGVYNEQF
>TRBV7-8|TRBJ2-2
ASSWRQGYGELF
>TRBV6-1|TRBJ1-6
ASSELRGSPLH